A selection of T cell receptor beta chains follows, all from one sample in a study of siplizumab effects on memory and regulatory T cells. TCRdb's table, derived via immunoSEQ multiplex PCR, lists solely in-frame clones and lacks some. The table records approximately 100,000 clones, 80% to 95% of them present only once. Input material: non-Treg CD4+ T cells sorted from blood. The receptors were gathered from a human donor in good health. Each CDR3 is given with its conserved first and last residue. Each record gives: D gene, V gene, J gene, CDR3 length, clone size, CDR3 protein, CDR3 DNA. D genes are given only for firm matches. Rows may omit the clone size; those that give it use once, few, many or a size class.

.,TRBV5-4,TRBJ2-1,12,.,CASSLSYNEQFF,TGTGCCAGCAGCTTGTCCTATAATGAGCAGTTCTTC
.,TRBV6-1,TRBJ1-1,13,.,CASRNGGAPEAFF,TGTGCCAGTAGAAACGGGGGCGCCCCTGAAGCTTTCTTT
.,TRBV5-1,TRBJ2-1,15,once,CASSLEGGSTYEQFF,TGCGCCAGCAGCTTGGAGGGCGGTTCTACGTATGAGCAGTTCTTC
.,TRBV9,TRBJ2-3,18,.,CASSGSLGTLSLTDTQYF,TGTGCCAGCAGCGGATCCCTCGGGACGCTCTCTCTCACAGATACGCAGTATTTT
TRBD1,TRBV28,TRBJ1-6,17,.,CASTPHRGSSYNSPLHF,TGTGCCAGCACCCCTCACAGGGGGAGCTCCTATAATTCACCCCTCCACTTT
.,TRBV6-5,TRBJ1-6,9,.,CASGSPLHF,TGTGCCAGCGGATCACCCCTCCACTTT
.,TRBV6-6,TRBJ2-2,13,.,CASSYLSPGELFF,TGTGCCAGCAGTTACCTCAGTCCCGGGGAGCTGTTTTTT
.,TRBV11-2,TRBJ1-4,14,.,CASSLRRRNEKLFF,TGTGCCAGCAGCCTTAGACGGAGAAATGAAAAACTGTTTTTT
.,TRBV6-5,TRBJ1-5,14,.,CASSYSQPEQPQHF,TGTGCCAGCAGTTACTCGCAGCCGGAACAGCCCCAGCATTTT
TRBD2,TRBV19,TRBJ2-3,15,.,CASRGHSGGTDTQYF,TGTGCCAGTAGGGGGCATAGCGGGGGCACAGATACGCAGTATTTT
TRBD2,TRBV7-2,TRBJ2-3,18,.,CASSPEAGSGTSTDTQYF,TGTGCCAGCAGCCCAGAGGCAGGGAGCGGGACCAGCACAGATACGCAGTATTTT
.,TRBV7-2,TRBJ2-1,11,.,CASSVRDEQFF,TGTGCCAGCAGCGTCCGGGATGAGCAGTTCTTC
TRBD2,TRBV10-1,TRBJ2-1,14,.,CASSGERGYNEQFF,TGCGCCAGCAGTGGCGAGCGGGGCTACAATGAGCAGTTCTTC
.,TRBV7-2,TRBJ1-3,15,.,CASSLQGTSGNTIYF,TGTGCCAGCAGCTTACAGGGGACCTCTGGAAACACCATATATTTT
.,TRBV5-1,TRBJ1-2,12,.,CASSLDGYGYTF,TGCGCCAGCAGCTTAGATGGTTATGGCTACACCTTC
.,TRBV28,TRBJ1-5,13,once,CASRVQGWQPQHF,TGTGCCAGCCGAGTACAGGGATGGCAGCCCCAGCATTTT
TRBD1,TRBV5-4,TRBJ1-1,14,.,CASSSTGTNTEAFF,TGTGCCAGCAGCTCGACAGGGACGAACACTGAAGCTTTCTTT
.,TRBV10-3,TRBJ1-4,14,.,CAISEQVLNEKLFF,TGTGCCATCAGTGAACAGGTCCTTAATGAAAAACTGTTTTTT
TRBD1,TRBV5-1,TRBJ2-7,15,.,CASSLWGQGAYEQYF,TGCGCCAGCAGCTTATGGGGACAGGGGGCTTACGAGCAGTACTTC
TRBD1,TRBV5-1,TRBJ1-1,17,.,CASSLAQGAQEGTEAFF,TGCGCCAGCAGCTTGGCCCAGGGGGCGCAAGAGGGCACTGAAGCTTTCTTT
.,TRBV7-9,TRBJ2-7,14,once,CASSLPQETYEQYF,TGTGCCAGCAGCTTACCGCAGGAAACCTACGAGCAGTACTTC
TRBD1,TRBV7-3,TRBJ2-5,16,.,CASSLGFRDSKETQYF,TGTGCCAGCAGCTTAGGCTTCAGGGACAGTAAAGAGACCCAGTACTTC
TRBD1,TRBV7-6,TRBJ1-1,16,.,CASSFWTGAMNTEAFF,TGTGCCAGCAGCTTTTGGACAGGGGCCATGAACACTGAAGCTTTCTTT
.,TRBV6-5,TRBJ1-5,14,.,CASSPDSHRGAQHF,TGTGCCAGCAGCCCGGACAGCCACCGTGGGGCCCAGCATTTT
.,TRBV19,TRBJ2-1,15,once,CASTTQGGGSNEQFF,TGTGCCAGTACCACTCAGGGAGGTGGGTCCAATGAGCAGTTCTTC
TRBD1,TRBV5-3,TRBJ2-3,19,.,CARSLGDHGTGGHPDTQYF,TGTGCCAGAAGCTTGGGAGACCACGGGACAGGGGGTCATCCAGATACGCAGTATTTT
.,TRBV7-3,TRBJ1-1,13,few,CASSPGRNTEAFF,TGTGCCAGCAGCCCAGGGAGGAACACTGAAGCTTTCTTT
.,TRBV9,TRBJ2-1,16,.,CASSVVGYGSYNEQFF,TGTGCCAGCAGCGTAGTTGGATATGGCTCCTACAATGAGCAGTTCTTC
.,TRBV7-3,TRBJ2-7,14,.,CASSSQGGSYEQYF,TGTGCCAGCAGCTCACAGGGGGGGTCCTACGAGCAGTACTTC
TRBD1,TRBV2,TRBJ1-2,14,.,CASSVGTGGQGYTF,TGTGCCAGCAGTGTCGGGACAGGGGGCCAAGGCTACACCTTC
TRBD1,TRBV2,TRBJ1-5,15,.,CASRGQGNSNQPQHF,TGTGCCAGCAGGGGACAGGGGAACAGCAATCAGCCCCAGCATTTT
.,TRBV30,TRBJ1-5,13,once,CAWSTGGNQPQHF,TGTGCCTGGAGTACGGGGGGCAATCAGCCCCAGCATTTT
.,TRBV30,TRBJ1-4,13,.,CAWELGREEKLFF,TGTGCCTGGGAACTCGGGAGGGAAGAAAAACTGTTTTTT
TRBD1,TRBV30,TRBJ1-1,13,.,CAWVGQVNTEAFF,TGTGCCTGGGTGGGACAGGTGAACACTGAAGCTTTCTTT
.,TRBV5-4,TRBJ2-7,14,.,CASSFVAGSYEQYF,TGTGCCAGCAGCTTCGTTGCTGGGTCCTACGAGCAGTACTTC
TRBD1,TRBV18,TRBJ2-7,16,.,CASSPRGQQSSYEQYF,TGTGCCAGCTCACCCCGGGGACAGCAGAGCTCCTACGAGCAGTACTTC
TRBD1,TRBV4-1,TRBJ2-5,18,.,CASSQPTTGTGGRETQYF,TGCGCCAGCAGCCAACCTACTACCGGGACAGGGGGCCGGGAGACCCAGTACTTC
TRBD1,TRBV25-1,TRBJ2-2,17,once,CASSERAPHRGTGELFF,TGTGCCAGCAGTGAAAGGGCCCCCCACAGGGGCACCGGGGAGCTGTTTTTT
TRBD2,TRBV7-9,TRBJ2-3,18,.,CASSLDWTSGGGTDTQYF,TGTGCCAGCAGCTTAGACTGGACTAGCGGGGGGGGCACAGATACGCAGTATTTT
.,TRBV19,TRBJ2-3,15,.,CASNDRRSPADTQYF,TGTGCCAGCAACGACAGGCGGTCCCCGGCAGATACGCAGTATTTT
TRBD2,TRBV5-1,TRBJ2-5,15,.,CASSLTLAGSETQYF,TGCGCCAGCAGCTTGACACTAGCGGGGTCCGAGACCCAGTACTTC
TRBD2,TRBV28,TRBJ2-1,15,.,CASSGHSGGNNEQFF,TGTGCCAGCAGCGGCCATAGCGGGGGGAACAATGAGCAGTTCTTC
.,TRBV7-9,TRBJ1-2,12,.,CASSHEGYGYTF,TGTGCCAGCAGCCACGAGGGCTATGGCTACACCTTC
.,TRBV5-5,TRBJ1-6,14,.,CASSSLTGNSPLHF,TGTGCCAGCAGCTCATTGACAGGCAATTCACCCCTCCACTTT
.,TRBV4-1,TRBJ2-5,15,few,CASSPAPTRGETQYF,TGCGCCAGCTCTCCAGCCCCTACTAGAGGTGAGACCCAGTACTTC
TRBD1,TRBV28,TRBJ2-6,19,.,CASSLSGQALFSGANVLTF,TGTGCCAGCAGTCTATCGGGACAGGCCCTCTTCTCTGGGGCCAACGTCCTGACTTTC
TRBD2,TRBV5-1,TRBJ2-1,16,.,CASSPERGGRYNEQFF,TGCGCCAGCAGCCCAGAGCGCGGGGGGAGATACAATGAGCAGTTCTTC